The next 21 T cell receptor beta chains were all read from a single sample in a study of T cells in Graves' hyperthyroidism and ophthalmopathy. Template material for amplifying TCR beta CDR3 regions consisted of RNA transcripts. HTBI primers drove first-round RT-PCR of the TCR CDR3. TCRdb reprocessed the multiplex PCR reads with MiXCR, giving one entry per CDR3 protein. Among approximately 700,000 distinct CDR3 sequences, roughly 17% were seen once, and the ten largest hold around 7.7%. Sequencing was performed on blood. The receptors shown here come from a man aged 18 to 35 with Graves' hyperthyroidism.

This clonotype was found many times. The genes are TRBV20-1 and TRBJ2-7; 7 bases fit TRBD1. The V segment lost 7 bases and the J segment 3 bases; nucleotides outside the gene matches: 12. From germline, CDR1 is DFQATT and CDR2 SNEGSKA (reference sequence). The CDR3 runs to 14 residues. CDR3 in amino acids: CSVTGGDRNYEQYF. The CDR3 nucleotides read TGCAGTGTAACGGGTGGGGACAGAAACTACGAGCAGTACTTC.

This chain uses TRBV6-5 with TRBJ1-5, with D hard to call. Germline-derived CDR1 and CDR2 are MNHEY and SVGAGI. V was shortened by 0 bases and J by 5 bases, with 5 bases between the two germline ends. There are 13 residues in the CDR3. As DNA, the CDR3 is TGTGCCAGCAGTTACTCCCGCCATCAGCCCCAGCATTTT. It specifies CASSYSRHQPQHF.

V gene TRBV19 combines with J gene TRBJ2-1; D perhaps matches TRBD1 (6 bases). CDR3 length: 15 amino acids. V was pared by 1 base and J by 6 bases, with 13 bases between. Germline V gene sequence: CDR1 LNHDA, CDR2 SQIVND (reference sequence). The CDR3, as DNA: TGTGCCAGTAGTATAGGGGGGCCAGGGCGCAATGAGCAGTTCTTC. Protein: CASSIGGPGRNEQFF.

This chain joins TRBV5-1 and TRBJ2-1, with a weak D call TRBD1 (5 bases). Germline V gives CDR1 SGHRS, CDR2 YFSETQ. Between the trimmed V and J ends, which lost 0 bases and 3 bases, there was a span of 10 bases. The length of the CDR3 is 15 residues. The CDR3 bases are TGCGCCAGCAGCTTGGTAGGGGATCTCTACAATGAGCAGTTCTTC. Translation gives CASSLVGDLYNEQFF. Supplemented by reference TRBV5-1 and TRBJ2-1, the full variable domain reads KAGVTQTPRYLIKTRGQQVTLSCSPISGHRSVSWYQQTPGQGLQFLFEYFSETQRNKGNFPGRFSGRQFSNSRSEMNVSTLELGDSALYLCASSLVGDLYNEQFFGPGTRLTVL.

In its sample, this clonotype was seen many times. The chain uses TRBV28 and TRBJ2-2; D is perhaps TRBD1 or TRBD2 (7 bases each). The CDR3 covers 17 residues. Trimming took 3 bases from V and 7 from J, leaving 21 bases between them. CDR1 and CDR2 (germline): MDHEN, SYDVKM. CDR3 amino acids: CASSFGNGRPGGGELFF. The CDR3 DNA follows: TGTGCCAGCAGTTTTGGAAACGGGAGGCCAGGGGGCGGGGAGCTGTTTTTT.

This clonotype was seen a handful of times. The rearrangement links TRBV18 to TRBJ1-1, with 8 bases identical to TRBD1. Looked up from germline, CDR1 is KGHSH and CDR2 is LQKENI. The CDR3 has 15 amino acids. The ends lost 3 bases at V and 3 bases at J; junction bases unmatched: 6. This CDR3 reads CASSPHRGKDTEAFF. CDR3 bases: TGTGCCAGCTCACCCCACAGGGGGAAGGACACTGAAGCTTTCTTT.

This clonotype was counted a few times. The gene calls are TRBV5-8 and TRBJ1-4; unclear D gene. CDR1 and CDR2 from the germline V gene are SGHTS and YDEGEE. Deletions cut 3 bases from V and 7 bases from J, with 10 bases between. The CDR3 is made up of 13 amino acids. The CDR3 region is CASSSYGSEKLFF. DNA of the CDR3: TGTGCCAGCAGCTCATATGGGAGTGAAAAACTGTTTTTT.

This clonotype occurred many times. This chain connects TRBV12-3 or TRBV12-4 to TRBJ2-7; D not resolved. The germline V and J ends were trimmed by 2 bases and 6 bases, with 8 bases remaining between them. CDR3 length: 12 residues. DNA for the CDR3: TGTGCCAGCAGTTTACCAGGCACCGAGCAGTACTTC. Protein: CASSLPGTEQYF.

This clonotype was seen repeatedly, ten times or more. The chain has TRBV28 and TRBJ2-4, with 9 positions matching TRBD1. V shed 6 bases and J 0 bases; nucleotides not matched to a gene: 9. Germline-derived CDR1 and CDR2 are MDHEN and SYDVKM. The CDR3 is 17 amino acids. CDR3 sequence: CASSRTGDGIAKNIQYF. CDR3 nucleotide sequence: TGTGCCAGCAGCAGGACAGGGGATGGGATAGCCAAAAACATTCAGTACTTC.

This clonotype was counted ten times or more. The J gene is TRBJ1-5, the V gene TRBV6-5; D perhaps matches TRBD1 (6 bases). Per germline, CDR1 MNHEY and CDR2 SVGAGI. This CDR3 region has 17 residues. Trimming removed 0 bases at V and 0 bases at J, with 12 bases between. CDR3 DNA: TGTGCCAGCAGTTACTCAAACAGGGACTATAGCAATCAGCCCCAGCATTTT. Translation: CASSYSNRDYSNQPQHF.

This clonotype was picked up a small number of times. This chain joins TRBV9 and TRBJ2-2; 11 nucleotides agree with TRBD2. Germline trimming cut 4 bases from V and 7 bases from J; bases unmatched to any gene: 6. Germline CDR1 and CDR2: SGDLS and YYNGEE. The CDR3 totals 15 residues. The CDR3 DNA sequence: TGTGCCAGCAGCCTACTAGCGGGAGCTGGCGGGGAGCTGTTTTTT. Translated, it gives CASSLLAGAGGELFF.

This clonotype was recorded many times. Written as DNA, the CDR3 is TGTGCCAGCAGCGAGCTAGGGACCTCCTACGAGCAGTACTTC. It translates to CASSELGTSYEQYF. The rearrangement links TRBV7-9 to TRBJ2-7, with D perhaps TRBD1 or TRBD2 (5 bases each). Germline-derived CDR1 and CDR2 are SEHNR and FQNEAQ (reference sequence). The CDR3 spans 14 residues. V lost 5 bases and J 0 bases, leaving 11 bases between the germline ends. Combining the CDR3 with reference TRBV7-9 and TRBJ2-7 gives the whole variable domain DTGVSQNPRHKITKRGQNVTFRCDPISEHNRLYWYRQTLGQGPEFLTYFQNEAQLEKSRLLSDRFSAERPKGSFSTLEIQRTEQGDSAMYLCASSELGTSYEQYFGPGTRLTVT.

This clonotype was seen only a few times. The chain employs TRBV19 and TRBJ2-5, with 14 bases lining up with TRBD2. Germline V gene lookup returns CDR1 LNHDA and CDR2 SQIVND (reference sequence). CDR3 length: 15 amino acids. V lost 6 bases and J lost 7; bases outside the gene matches: 7. The chain's CDR3 is CASRVGTSGRGTQYF. The CDR3 DNA reads as TGTGCCAGTAGAGTTGGGACTAGCGGGAGAGGGACCCAGTACTTC.

The rearrangement uses TRBV19 and TRBJ1-5; possible D gene TRBD1, 6 bases. The CDR3 totals 14 residues. V gave up 3 bases and J gave up 2 bases, with 8 bases separating them. Germline V gene data show CDR1 as LNHDA and CDR2 as SQIVND (reference sequence). The CDR3 spells CASSIGGRNQPQHF. The CDR3 DNA sequence: TGTGCCAGTAGTATCGGGGGGCGCAATCAGCCCCAGCATTTT.

Ten or more counts support this clonotype. The rearrangement links TRBV12-3 or TRBV12-4 to TRBJ2-3; 9 bases match TRBD2. This CDR3 has 18 residues. The V and J ends lost 3 bases and 0 bases, in that order; junction bases with no gene match: 10. The CDR3 reads CASSFALLAGASTDTQYF. Here the CDR3 DNA reads TGTGCCAGCAGTTTTGCCCTTTTAGCGGGAGCTAGCACAGATACGCAGTATTTT.

The J gene is TRBJ2-3, the V gene TRBV24-1; perhaps D is TRBD1 or TRBD2 (5 bases each). CDR1 is KGHDR and CDR2 is SFDVKD in the germline V gene. The CDR3 runs 15 residues. The V and J ends lost 1 base and 6 bases respectively, with 13 bases between them. The CDR3 loop is CATSDFGTGSDTQYF. The CDR3 DNA reads as TGTGCCACCAGTGATTTCGGGACCGGGTCGGATACGCAGTATTTT.

At least ten counts were recorded for this clonotype. The chain is built from TRBV7-2 and TRBJ2-1, with 8 bases that match TRBD2. The CDR3 is made up of 18 amino acids. CDR1 is SGHTA and CDR2 is FQGNSA in the germline V gene. Trimming cost V 8 bases and J 0 bases; bases outside gene matches: 15. The CDR3 region has the DNA TGTGCCAGCCGGAAAAGGACTAGCTTAAGCTCCTCCTACAATGAGCAGTTCTTC. Its protein product is CASRKRTSLSSSYNEQFF.

This clonotype came up a few times. The J gene is TRBJ2-1, the V gene TRBV19; a possible D gene is TRBD1 (6 bases). Germline V gene sequence: CDR1 LNHDA, CDR2 SQIVND (reference sequence). The CDR3 is 13 amino acids. The ends were cut back, 3 bases at V and 6 bases at J, with 9 bases in the middle. The CDR3 nucleotides are TGTGCCAGTAGTATGTGGGGGCCCAATGAGCAGTTCTTC. This codes for CASSMWGPNEQFF.

This clonotype was picked up many times. The rearrangement links TRBV7-9 to TRBJ1-1; D not resolved. This CDR3 spans 14 amino acids. Germline V gives CDR1 SEHNR, CDR2 FQNEAQ (reference sequence). V lost 5 bases, J lost 2 bases, and 12 bases lay in between. DNA for the CDR3: TGTGCCAGCAGCCCATGGTCCGGAAACACTGAAGCTTTCTTT. Translation: CASSPWSGNTEAFF.

A few counts support this clonotype. The chain is built from TRBV28 and TRBJ2-3; D is possibly TRBD2 (5 bases). CDR3 length equals 15 residues. The V and J ends lost 6 bases and 4 bases respectively, with 17 bases between them. Germline V CDR1 and CDR2: MDHEN, SYDVKM. The CDR3 loop is CASRTRIYVADTQYF. CDR3 DNA: TGTGCCAGCAGAACTAGAATTTACGTCGCAGATACGCAGTATTTT.

This clonotype has a handful of counts. A read error may produce the germline difference seen at one junction end. The chain carries TRBV5-4 and TRBJ2-7; 10 nucleotides match TRBD2. The CDR3 consists of 16 residues. Germline CDR1 is SGHNT and CDR2 is YYREEE (reference sequence). The CDR3 loop is CASSAVLAGALGELNF. The DNA of the CDR3 is TGTGCCAGCAGCGCCGTTCTAGCGGGAGCCCTCGGGGAGCTGAACTTC.